The clone carrying this TCR beta chain was detected many times. CDR3 size: 13 residues. The V gene lost 4 bases and the J gene lost 6 bases, with 10 bases spanning the gap. The V gene's germline CDR1 is KGHDR and CDR2 SFDVKD. From the 5' RACE reads, TCRdb called clonotypes with MiXCR, one entry per CDR3 protein. The sample carries 250,000 to 350,000 distinct CDR3 sequences, roughly 21% recorded once. The source of the sample is a study of T-cell memory formation after mild COVID-19. The chain joins TRBV24-1 to TRBJ2-3, with D maybe TRBD1 (6 bases). This receptor was identified in a man between 18 and 29 years old who had mild COVID-19 (a few samples of this study predate the infection). Cell type and time point are not known. Specimen: PBMCs or a T cell subset sorted from them (not recorded which). The DNA for the CDR3 is TGTGCCACCAGTGACGCAGGACAGGATACGCAGTATTTT. It encodes CATSDAGQDTQYF.